The entry below gives a single TCR beta chain sequence along with its context. Its matching antigen is unknown. Germline CDR1 is MNHEY and CDR2 is SVGAGI. Germline trimming cut 6 bases from V and 3 bases from J; bases unmatched to any gene: 4. The CDR3 extends over 14 amino acids. The data belong to a study of cytomegalovirus exposure and HLA in healthy donors. Study in general: Most donors, roughly 77% of around 400 genotyped, fell in the Caucasian-associated ancestry cluster.

Donors likely had unrecorded immune exposures despite being nominally healthy when sampled. Vbeta (60) and Jbeta (13) primers were used in the PCR. The method was immunoSEQ multiplex PCR; TCRdb's version includes in-frame clones alone and lacks a portion of them. There are about 150,000 clones in the sample; approximately 78% occur only once, and approximately 2.2% lies in the top ten. Study-wide results and limits: Cytomegalovirus-associated status was assigned to about 150 TCR beta chains. Association of a missense DCLRE1C variant with TCR beta V- and J-gene trimming was reported in a later analysis.

This clonotype was obtained from a male donor in good health and CMV-seronegative. The chain combines TRBV6-5 with TRBJ2-7; the match to TRBD1 covers 11 bases. Sequencing was performed on PBMCs. This CDR3 is CASRGTGGHYEQYF. CDR3 nucleotides: TGTGCCAGCAGGGGGACAGGGGGGCACTACGAGCAGTACTTC.